These 18 T cell receptor beta chains share one sample of origin, sequenced in a study of CXCR3-negative and CXCR3-positive naive CD8 T cells. Overall study results and limits: Compared with CXCR3-negative naive cells, CXCR3-positive naive cells showed more hydrophobic TRB CDR3s.

The antigens these receptors bind are not known. Preparation of TRB cDNA libraries relied on 5' RACE carrying UMI labels. Using the 5' RACE reads, TCRdb records one entry per CDR3 protein without DNA. This repertoire comprises about 63,000 distinct CDR3 sequences; its ten largest clones make up around 4.9%. Sequenced input: naive CXCR3+ CD8+ T cells from blood. Subset denoted: CD45RO-CCR7+CD27+CD95- naive CD8+ T cells expressing CXCR3 (TNR3+). The origin of the receptors is a human donor in good health. Some clones in this sample may be carry-over from other donors' samples.

This chain connects TRBV20-1 to TRBJ2-7. Germline V gene sequence: CDR1 DFQATT, CDR2 SNEGSKA (reference sequence). The CDR3 runs 13 residues. The CDR3 region is CSARSRGSYEQYF.

The rearrangement uses TRBV20-1 and TRBJ2-5. Germline V gene lookup returns CDR1 DFQATT and CDR2 SNEGSKA (reference sequence). The CDR3 is made up of 11 amino acids. The CDR3 sequence is CSAIAGETQYF.

The rearrangement joins TRBV7-9 to TRBJ2-7; TCRdb's D call of TRBD2 is untestable without DNA. CDR1 SEHNR and CDR2 FQNEAQ come from the germline V gene (reference sequence). This CDR3 has 11 amino acids. CDR3 amino acids: CASSEGQGRYF.

This sequence joins TRBV7-2 and TRBJ2-3. This CDR3 contains 16 residues. The V gene's germline CDR1 is SGHTA and CDR2 FQGNSA. The CDR3 sequence is CASSLPDGWTFDTQYF.

V and J are TRBV14 and TRBJ2-3. CDR3 length: 13 residues. CDR1 and CDR2 from the germline V gene are SGHDN and FVKESK. This CDR3 is CASSQWRTDTQYF.

The V gene is TRBV3-1, the J gene TRBJ2-2; the TRBD1 assignment by TCRdb is unverifiable without DNA. The V gene's germline CDR1 is LGHDT and CDR2 YNNKEL (reference sequence). CDR3 length: 13 residues. The CDR3 loop is CASSQTGTGELFF.

This chain uses TRBV19 with TRBJ2-1. CDR1 and CDR2 from the germline V gene are LNHDA and SQIVND (reference sequence). This CDR3 spans 13 amino acids. The CDR3 sequence: CASSLQSGNEQFF.

This rearrangement joins TRBV12-3 or TRBV12-4 to TRBJ2-5. The CDR3 extends over 11 amino acids. This CDR3 reads CATRIGETQYF.

The V and J genes are TRBV12-3 or TRBV12-4 and TRBJ1-2. The CDR3 sequence is 15 residues long. The CDR3 here is CASSFSANSNYGYTF.

This chain joins TRBV20-1 and TRBJ1-2. Germline CDR1 is DFQATT and CDR2 is SNEGSKA (reference sequence). The CDR3 is 14 residues long. CDR3 region: CSARDQDSEYGYTF.

This rearrangement joins TRBV7-9 to TRBJ2-7. CDR3 length: 11 amino acids. Germline V gene sequence: CDR1 SEHNR, CDR2 FQNEAQ (reference sequence). CDR3 residues: CASSLGVEQYF.

The chain is built from TRBV20-1 and TRBJ2-5; TCRdb gives TRBD2 as the D gene, but with no DNA this cannot be confirmed. Germline CDR1 DFQATT, CDR2 SNEGSKA (reference sequence). This CDR3 region has 17 residues. The CDR3 loop reads CSASLLAAAGGAETQYF.

This chain joins TRBV29-1 and TRBJ2-5; TCRdb gives TRBD1 as the D gene, but with no DNA this cannot be confirmed. The germline V gene encodes CDR1 SQVTM and CDR2 ANQGSEA. The CDR3 is 14 residues long. This CDR3 is CSVESRTNQETQYF.

The genes are TRBV14 and TRBJ2-7; TCRdb reports TRBD1, a call that lacks DNA to check it against. Germline V gene sequence: CDR1 SGHDN, CDR2 FVKESK. This CDR3 has 15 amino acids. Here the CDR3 reads CASSVTGGVPYEQYF.

The J gene is TRBJ2-7, the V gene TRBV20-1. The CDR3 extends over 13 amino acids. The germline V gene has CDR1 DFQATT and CDR2 SNEGSKA (reference sequence). CDR3 sequence: CSARDAKTYEQYF.

The chain carries TRBV20-1 and TRBJ2-7; TCRdb's assignment of TRBD2 cannot be checked, as there is no DNA. The germline V gene encodes CDR1 DFQATT and CDR2 SNEGSKA (reference sequence). This CDR3 comprises 13 residues. CDR3 loop: CSARDKLAYEQYF.

The chain employs TRBV7-6 and TRBJ2-2. The germline CDR1 and CDR2 sequences are SGHVS and FNYEAQ. The CDR3 runs to 15 residues. The CDR3 reads CASSLYYVNTGELFF.

J is TRBJ1-2 and V is TRBV6-5; TCRdb returns TRBD1, unconfirmable since there is no DNA. CDR3 length equals 13 residues. The germline CDR1 and CDR2 sequences are MNHEY and SVGAGI. CDR3 in amino acids: CASRSDRDYGYTF.